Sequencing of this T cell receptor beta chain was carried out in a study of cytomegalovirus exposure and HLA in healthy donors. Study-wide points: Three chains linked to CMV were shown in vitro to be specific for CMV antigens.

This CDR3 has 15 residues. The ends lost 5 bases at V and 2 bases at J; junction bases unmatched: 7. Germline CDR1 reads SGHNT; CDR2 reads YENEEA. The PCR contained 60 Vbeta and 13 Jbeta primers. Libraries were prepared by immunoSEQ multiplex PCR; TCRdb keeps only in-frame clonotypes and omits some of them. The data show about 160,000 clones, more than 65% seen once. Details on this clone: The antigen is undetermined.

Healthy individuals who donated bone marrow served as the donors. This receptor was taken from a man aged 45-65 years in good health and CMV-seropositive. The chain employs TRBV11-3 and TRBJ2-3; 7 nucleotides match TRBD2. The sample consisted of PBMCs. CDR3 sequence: CASSANSGSTDTQYF. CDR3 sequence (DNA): TGTGCCAGCAGCGCCAATAGCGGGTCCACAGATACGCAGTATTTT.